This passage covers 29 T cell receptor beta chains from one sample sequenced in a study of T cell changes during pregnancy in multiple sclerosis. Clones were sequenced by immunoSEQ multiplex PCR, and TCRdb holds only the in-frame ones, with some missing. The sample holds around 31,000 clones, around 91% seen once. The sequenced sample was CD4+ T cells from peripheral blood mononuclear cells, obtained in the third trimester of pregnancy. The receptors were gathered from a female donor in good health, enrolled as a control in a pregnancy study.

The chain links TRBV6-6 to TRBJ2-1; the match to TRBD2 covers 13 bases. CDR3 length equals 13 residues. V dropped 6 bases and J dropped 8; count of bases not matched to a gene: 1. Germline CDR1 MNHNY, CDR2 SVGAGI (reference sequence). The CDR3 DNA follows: TGTGCCAGCAGGACTAGCGGGGGGTATGAGCAGTTCTTC. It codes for CASRTSGGYEQFF.

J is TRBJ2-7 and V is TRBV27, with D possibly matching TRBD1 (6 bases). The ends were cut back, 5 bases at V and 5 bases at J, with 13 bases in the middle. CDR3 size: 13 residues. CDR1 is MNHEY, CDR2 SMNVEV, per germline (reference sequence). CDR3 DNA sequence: TGTGCCAGCAGTCTCAGGGGAAACCACGAGCAGTACTTC. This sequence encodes CASSLRGNHEQYF.

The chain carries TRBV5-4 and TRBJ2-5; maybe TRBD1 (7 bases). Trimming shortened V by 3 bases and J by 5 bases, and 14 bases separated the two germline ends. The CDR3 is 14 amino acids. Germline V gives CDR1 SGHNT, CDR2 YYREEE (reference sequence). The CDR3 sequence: CASSSEGAVETQYF. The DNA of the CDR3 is TGTGCCAGCAGCTCGGAGGGGGCTGTGGAGACCCAGTACTTC.

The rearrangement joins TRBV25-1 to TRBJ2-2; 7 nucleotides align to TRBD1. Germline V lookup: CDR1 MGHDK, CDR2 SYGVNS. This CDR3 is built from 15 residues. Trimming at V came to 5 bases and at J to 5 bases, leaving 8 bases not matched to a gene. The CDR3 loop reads CASSLQGTSTGELFF. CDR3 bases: TGTGCCAGCAGTCTACAGGGGACGAGTACCGGGGAGCTGTTTTTT.

Here the CDR3 reads CASSLSGLTGGTVYGYTF. In nucleotides, the CDR3 is TGTGCCAGCAGTTTATCGGGTTTGACAGGGGGCACCGTCTATGGCTACACCTTC. The J gene is TRBJ1-2, the V gene TRBV27, with 10 bases matching TRBD1. The CDR3 contains 18 residues. V was clipped by 0 bases and J by 4 bases; unmatched bases: 11. The germline CDR1 and CDR2 sequences are MNHEY and SMNVEV (reference sequence).

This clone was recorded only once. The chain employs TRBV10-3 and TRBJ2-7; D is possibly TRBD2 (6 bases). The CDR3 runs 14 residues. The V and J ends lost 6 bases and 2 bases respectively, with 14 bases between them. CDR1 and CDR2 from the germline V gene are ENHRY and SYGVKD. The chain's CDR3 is CAIRTGDSTYEQYF. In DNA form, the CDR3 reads TGTGCCATCAGAACGGGAGATTCAACCTACGAGCAGTACTTC.

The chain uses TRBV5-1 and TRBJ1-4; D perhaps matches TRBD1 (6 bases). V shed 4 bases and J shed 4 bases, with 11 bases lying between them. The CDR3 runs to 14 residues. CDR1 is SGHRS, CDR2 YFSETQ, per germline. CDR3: CASSQGQFNEKLFF. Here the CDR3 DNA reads TGCGCCAGCAGCCAAGGACAGTTTAATGAAAAACTGTTTTTT.

CDR3 protein: CASSRTSGGAYSTDTQYF. The DNA for the CDR3 is TGTGCCAGCAGCCGTACTAGCGGGGGGGCATATAGCACAGATACGCAGTATTTT. J is TRBJ2-3 and V is TRBV9; 13 bases line up with TRBD2. Germline V gene data show CDR1 as SGDLS and CDR2 as YYNGEE. V shed 4 bases, J shed 0 bases, and the junction held 8 bases outside the gene matches. This CDR3 is 18 amino acids long.

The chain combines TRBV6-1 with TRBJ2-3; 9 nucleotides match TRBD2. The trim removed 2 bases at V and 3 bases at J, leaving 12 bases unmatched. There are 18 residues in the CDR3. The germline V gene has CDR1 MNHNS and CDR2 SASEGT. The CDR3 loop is CASSEIPGGGAQTDTQYF. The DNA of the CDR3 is TGTGCCAGCAGTGAAATTCCTGGCGGGGGGGCCCAAACAGATACGCAGTATTTT.

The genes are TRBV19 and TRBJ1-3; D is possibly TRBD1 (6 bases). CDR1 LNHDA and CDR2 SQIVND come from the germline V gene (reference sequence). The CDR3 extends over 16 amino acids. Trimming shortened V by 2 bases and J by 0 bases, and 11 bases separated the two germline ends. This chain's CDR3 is CASSIMTGGSGNTIYF. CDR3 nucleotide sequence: TGTGCCAGTAGTATAATGACAGGCGGCTCTGGAAACACCATATATTTT.

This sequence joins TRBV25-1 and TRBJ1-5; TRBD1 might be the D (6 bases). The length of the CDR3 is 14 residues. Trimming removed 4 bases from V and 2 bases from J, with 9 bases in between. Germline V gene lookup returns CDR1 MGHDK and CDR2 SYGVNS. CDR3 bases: TGTGCCAGCAGTGGGACAGTAGGCAATCAGCCCCAGCATTTT. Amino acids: CASSGTVGNQPQHF.

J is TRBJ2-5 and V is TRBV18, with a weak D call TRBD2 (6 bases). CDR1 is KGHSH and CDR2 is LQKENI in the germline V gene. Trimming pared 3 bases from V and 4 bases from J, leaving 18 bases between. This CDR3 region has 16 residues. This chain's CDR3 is CASSPRAGSPPETQYF. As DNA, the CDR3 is TGTGCCAGCTCACCGCGGGCGGGATCCCCCCCAGAGACCCAGTACTTC.

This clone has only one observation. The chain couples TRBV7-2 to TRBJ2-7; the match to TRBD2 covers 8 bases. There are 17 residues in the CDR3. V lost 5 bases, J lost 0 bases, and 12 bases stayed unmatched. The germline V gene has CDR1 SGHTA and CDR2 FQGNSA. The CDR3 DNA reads TGTGCCAGCAGCCTCACAGCGGGGGCCCTCTTCTCCTACGAGCAGTACTTC. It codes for CASSLTAGALFSYEQYF.

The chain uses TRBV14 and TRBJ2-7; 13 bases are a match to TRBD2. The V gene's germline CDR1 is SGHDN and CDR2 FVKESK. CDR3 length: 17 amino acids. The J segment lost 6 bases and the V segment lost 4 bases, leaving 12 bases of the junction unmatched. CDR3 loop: CASSLPGGLAGRGEQYF. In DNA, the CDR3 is TGTGCCAGCAGCCTGCCCGGGGGACTAGCGGGACGGGGCGAGCAGTACTTC. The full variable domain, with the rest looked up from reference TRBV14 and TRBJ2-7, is EAGVTQFPSHSVIEKGQTVTLRCDPISGHDNLYWYRRVMGKEIKFLLHFVKESKQDESGMPNNRFLAERTGGTYSTLKVQPAELEDSGVYFCASSLPGGLAGRGEQYFGPGTRLTVT.

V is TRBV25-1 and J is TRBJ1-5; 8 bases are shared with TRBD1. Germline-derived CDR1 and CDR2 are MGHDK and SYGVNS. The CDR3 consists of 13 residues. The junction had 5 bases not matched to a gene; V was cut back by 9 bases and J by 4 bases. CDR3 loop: CASRQGLNQPQHF. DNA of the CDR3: TGTGCCAGTAGACAGGGGCTAAATCAGCCCCAGCATTTT.

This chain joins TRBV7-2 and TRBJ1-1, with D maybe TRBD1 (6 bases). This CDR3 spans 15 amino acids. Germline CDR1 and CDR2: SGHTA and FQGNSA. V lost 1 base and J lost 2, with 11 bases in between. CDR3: CASSLVTGTNTEAFF. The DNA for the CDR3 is TGTGCCAGCAGCTTAGTGACGGGGACAAACACTGAAGCTTTCTTT.

The CDR3 nucleotides are TGTGCCAGTAGCCTGTCCGGGAATTCACCCCTCCACTTT. Protein sequence: CASSLSGNSPLHF. V usage is TRBV19 and J usage is TRBJ1-6; no clear D. Germline loops: CDR1 LNHDA, CDR2 SQIVND (reference sequence). The V end lost 6 bases, the J end lost 7 bases, and 10 bases lay between the germline ends. This CDR3 has 13 amino acids.

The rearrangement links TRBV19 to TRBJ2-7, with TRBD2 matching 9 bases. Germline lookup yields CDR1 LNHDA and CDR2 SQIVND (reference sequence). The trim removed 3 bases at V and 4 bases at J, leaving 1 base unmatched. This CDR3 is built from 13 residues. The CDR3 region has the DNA TGTGCCAGTAGTATTAGCGGGAGATACGAGCAGTACTTC. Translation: CASSISGRYEQYF.

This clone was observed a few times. The CDR3 here is CASSQTVNTEAFF. CDR3 in DNA: TGTGCCAGCAGTCAGACAGTGAACACTGAAGCTTTCTTT. The rearrangement links TRBV7-2 to TRBJ1-1; D might be TRBD1 (5 bases). Germline V gives CDR1 SGHTA, CDR2 FQGNSA. This CDR3 is 13 amino acids long. The germline V and J ends were trimmed by 6 bases and 0 bases, with 8 bases remaining between them.

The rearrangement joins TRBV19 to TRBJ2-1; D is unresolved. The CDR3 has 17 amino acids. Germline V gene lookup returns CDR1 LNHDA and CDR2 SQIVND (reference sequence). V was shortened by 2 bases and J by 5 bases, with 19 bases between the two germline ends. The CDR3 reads CASSIMGRAQINNEQFF. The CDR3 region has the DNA TGTGCCAGTAGTATAATGGGCCGAGCTCAGATAAACAATGAGCAGTTCTTC.

CDR3 amino acids: CASSQLQQRTQYF. In nucleotides, the CDR3 is TGTGCCAGCTCACAGCTACAACAGAGGACCCAGTACTTC. The V and J genes are TRBV18 and TRBJ2-5; no firm D call. The V end lost 4 bases, the J end lost 7 bases, and 13 bases lay between the germline ends. This CDR3 is built from 13 residues. From germline, CDR1 is KGHSH and CDR2 LQKENI. Together with reference TRBV18 and TRBJ2-5, the CDR3 gives the full variable domain: NAGVMQNPRHLVRRRGQEARLRCSPMKGHSHVYWYRQLPEEGLKFMVYLQKENIIDESGMPKERFSAEFPKEGPSILRIQQVVRGDSAAYFCASSQLQQRTQYFGPGTRLLVL.

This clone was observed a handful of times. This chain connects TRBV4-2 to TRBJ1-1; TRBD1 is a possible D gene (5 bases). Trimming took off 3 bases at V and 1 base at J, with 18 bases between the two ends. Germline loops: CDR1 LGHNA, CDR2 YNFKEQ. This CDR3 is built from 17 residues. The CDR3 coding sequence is TGTGCCAGCAGCCAGATGGGGCCCGGGACTACGAACACTGAAGCTTTCTTT. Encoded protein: CASSQMGPGTTNTEAFF.

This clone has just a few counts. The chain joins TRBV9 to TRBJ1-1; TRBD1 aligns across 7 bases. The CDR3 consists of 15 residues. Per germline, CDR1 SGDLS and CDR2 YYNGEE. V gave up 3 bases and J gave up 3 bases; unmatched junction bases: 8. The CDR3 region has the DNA TGTGCCAGCAGCGGTACAGGGGTGGTCGACACTGAAGCTTTCTTT. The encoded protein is CASSGTGVVDTEAFF.

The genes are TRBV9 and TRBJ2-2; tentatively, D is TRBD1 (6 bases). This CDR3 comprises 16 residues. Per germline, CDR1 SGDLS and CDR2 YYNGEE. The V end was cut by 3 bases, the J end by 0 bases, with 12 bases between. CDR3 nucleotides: TGTGCCAGCAGCGGCACTTCAGGGGCGAACACCGGGGAGCTGTTTTTT. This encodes CASSGTSGANTGELFF.

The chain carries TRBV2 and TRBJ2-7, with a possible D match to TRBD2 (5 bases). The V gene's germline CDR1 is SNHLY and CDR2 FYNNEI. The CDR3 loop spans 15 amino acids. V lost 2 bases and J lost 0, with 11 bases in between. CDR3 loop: CASSENKRISYEQYF. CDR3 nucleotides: TGTGCCAGCAGTGAAAATAAGCGGATCTCCTACGAGCAGTACTTC.

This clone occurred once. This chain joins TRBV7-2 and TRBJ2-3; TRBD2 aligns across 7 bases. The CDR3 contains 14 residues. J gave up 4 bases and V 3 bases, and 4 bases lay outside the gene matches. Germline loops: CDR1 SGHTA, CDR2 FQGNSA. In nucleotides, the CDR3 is TGTGCCAGCAGCTTGGGCGGGAGCGCAGATACGCAGTATTTT. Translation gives CASSLGGSADTQYF.

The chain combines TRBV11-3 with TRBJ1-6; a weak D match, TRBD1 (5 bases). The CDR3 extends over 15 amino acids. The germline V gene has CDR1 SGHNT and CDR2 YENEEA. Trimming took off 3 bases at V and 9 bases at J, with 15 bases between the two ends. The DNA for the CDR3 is TGTGCCAGCAGCTTGGCCCAGGGAATGGCTTCACCCCTCCACTTT. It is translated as CASSLAQGMASPLHF.

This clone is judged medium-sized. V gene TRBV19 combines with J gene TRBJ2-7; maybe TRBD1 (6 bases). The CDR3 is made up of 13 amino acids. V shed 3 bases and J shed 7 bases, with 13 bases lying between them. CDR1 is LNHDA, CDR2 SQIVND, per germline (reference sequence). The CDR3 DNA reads TGTGCCAGTAGTATCACCCTAACAGGGGAGCAGTACTTC. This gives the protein CASSITLTGEQYF.

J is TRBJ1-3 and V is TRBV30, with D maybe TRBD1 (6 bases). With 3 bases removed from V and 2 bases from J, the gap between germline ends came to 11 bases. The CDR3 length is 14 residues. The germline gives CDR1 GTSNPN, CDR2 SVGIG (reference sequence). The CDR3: CAWRNPGAGNTIYF. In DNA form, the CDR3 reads TGTGCCTGGAGGAACCCAGGGGCTGGAAACACCATATATTTT.